This T cell receptor (beta chain) comes out of a study of CD8+ T cells in alopecia areata (dated 2018 in TCRdb). The study in broad terms: Treated patients were enrolled in an open-label pilot trial of oral tofacitinib, 5 to 10 mg twice daily, for moderate-to-severe alopecia areata. Scalp clonality was compared among normal scalp (n=4), patchy alopecia areata scalp (n=8), and alopecia totalis/universalis scalp (n=8). RNA was obtained with the PAXgene miRNA kit for fixed scalp, the miRNeasy kit for PBMCs, and the RNeasy kit for mouse skin. Scalp tissue and sorted CD4+ and CD8+ peripheral blood T cells from patchy and totalis/universalis alopecia areata patients and from healthy controls were covered by human TCRbeta sequencing. immunoSEQ multiplex PCR using 35 Vbeta forward primers and 13 Jbeta reverse primers was used to amplify TCRbeta CDR3 regions. To study T cell clonal expansion in alopecia areata, the researchers applied high-throughput TCRbeta sequencing to both the C3H/HeJ mouse model and human patients. Biopsies were taken from tofacitinib-treated patients at baseline and again at 4 and 24 weeks into treatment, and several of those patients also had a later scalp biopsy. Patients received tofacitinib for 6 to 18 months and were then followed off drug for 6 months to check for delayed response and recurrence.

Notes on this clone: Its binding antigen is unknown. No per-base quality is available; no much larger clone lies one base away.

Library preparation used the immunoSEQ multiplex PCR assay. For TCR sequencing, RNA was extracted from every sample and reverse transcribed into cDNA to serve as template. First-strand cDNA was synthesized using SuperScript III with a 2:1 mix of oligo-dT and random hexamers. Amplification bias was assessed with a synthetic immune receptor repertoire, and residual bias was removed computationally. Turning to the authors' computational methods: Raw reads were preprocessed for error removal, and CDR3 was defined according to IMGT conventions as running from the conserved cysteine to phenylalanine. Clonality was computed by normalizing Shannon entropy by log2 of the number of productive unique TCRs and subtracting the result from 1. Scalp TCRbeta sequences were cross-referenced with sorted blood CD4 and CD8 repertoires so that the CD4 or CD8 identity of scalp clones could be inferred. As stored in TCRdb, this immuneACCESS dataset retains in-frame rearrangements with V and J assigned. A fraction of the clones does not appear; measured against another copy, unresolved V genes explain less than half of the discrepancy, and the remainder lacks a known reason. Clone size and V and J calls were adopted from that table, with D and trimming inferred from the DNA. The sample yields over 200,000 clones; roughly 57% were counted once. The ten biggest clones cover 0.45% of the sample.

Sample time point, as interpreted from the label and publication: baseline before oral tofacitinib. Lesional scalp punch biopsies and peripheral blood were collected from alopecia areata patients. PBMCs were separated by density centrifugation and stained for CD3, CD4 and CD8, after which CD4+ and CD8+ T cells were sorted on a FACSAria. Results and caveats for the whole study, not just this receptor: Unlike mouse skin, where gammadelta T cells dominate, normal human skin contains resident alphabeta T cells that get sequenced too, which complicates analysis of the scalp TCR repertoire. Shared TCR sequences between patients were less evident than in mice, which may be partly attributable to HLA diversity in the patient population. Lesional scalp, especially in alopecia totalis/universalis, showed higher clonality and more expanded CD8+ clones than normal scalp, suggesting antigenic drive.

The starting material was CD4+ T cells sorted from blood, obtained at week 0. The receptor was isolated from a human donor with alopecia areata.

The CDR3 reads as follows: CASSASRARVSYGYTF. Read as DNA, the sequence is TGTGCCAGCAGCGCCTCCAGGGCTCGGGTCTCCTATGGCTACACCTTC. The chain employs TRBV9 and TRBJ1-2; D gene: possibly TRBD1, on 5 matching bases. V gives up 3 bases and J gives up 4 bases, and the segment between their germline ends measures 19 bases. The germline V gene yields SGDLS for CDR1 and YYNGEE for CDR2. The CDR3 runs 16 residues from the cysteine to the phenylalanine. CDR3 DNA only is kept here, 48 bases in frame from base 1.